This T cell receptor beta chain was captured by sequencing in a study of spatial heterogeneity in lung cancer (dated by TCRdb to between 2018 and 2021). Looking at the study overall: More beta-chain than alpha-chain transcripts were consistently detected, likely reflecting higher beta-chain transcript abundance. TCR transcript counts in tumor regions correlated strongly with a T cell transcriptional module score from matched bulk RNA-seq. In the raw uncorrected reads, each unique combination of TCR and UMI appeared more than ten times on average. In non-small cell lung cancer, the study quantitatively compared TCR alpha and beta repertoires across several tumor regions, matched nontumor lung, and blood. Nonsynonymous mutation counts, determined by whole-exome sequencing of tumor tissue, were related to TCR repertoire features. At surgery, fewer than 250 tumor regions, 63 to 70 matched nontumor lung samples and 56 PBMC samples were TCR-sequenced for both alpha and beta chains. Paper-wide results and their limitations: The count of ubiquitous expanded TCRs correlated with the count of ubiquitous nonsynonymous mutations, and the count of regional expanded TCRs correlated with the count of regional nonsynonymous mutations. TCR-seq coverage of tumor T cells was estimated at only roughly 6.6% for alpha chains and more than 11% for beta chains. Additional single-cell paired TCR alpha and beta sequencing was considered necessary to confirm, at a functional level, the hypothesis that regional TCRs recognize regional mutations. The tumor nonsynonymous mutation count correlated with the number of expanded alpha and beta TCRs within the tumor.

The label giving this sample's time point can be read as: sample taken at primary tumor resection. The donors were around 69 patients from the lung TRACERx cohort who had early-stage, untreated non-small cell lung cancer. Whole RNA extracted from tumor and nontumor lung tissue, or from cryopreserved PBMC samples, was used for TCR sequencing without cell sorting. Only patients with enough RNA available from two or more tumor regions were chosen for TCR sequencing. Before being selected, tumor and adjacent nontumor lung specimens were reviewed by a lung pathologist. V is cut by 5 bases and J by 7 bases, and the space between the germline ends is 16 bases. The CDR3 goes from the cysteine to the phenylalanine over 13 residues. The read is trimmed to its CDR3 DNA, 39 bases read in frame from base 1. For CDR1 and CDR2, the germline V gene lists SGHDT and YYEEEE. Relative to its sample, this clonotype is medium-sized (0.01 to 0.1%). Its antigen remains unidentified. Base qualities are not at hand, and no much larger clone is one base apart.

The method was 5' RACE. Sequencing took place on a NextSeq 500. To allow correction of PCR and sequencing errors, the TCR library protocol tagged every TCR cDNA molecule with a unique molecular identifier. Per the original workflow: TCR identification, UMI-based error correction and CDR3 extraction were performed with Decombinator tools. TCRs above a frequency of 2 per 1,000, corresponding to the top 1% of the tumor frequency distribution, were defined as expanded. Expanded tumor TCRs were classed as regional if statistically deemed absent (corrected P<0.05) from at least one tumor region, otherwise ubiquitous. Rényi diversity was computed with the R vegan package after subsampling each repertoire 100 times to 5,000 TCRs. To build CDR3 similarity networks, amino acid triplet string-kernel similarity was used, and CDR3s were connected when their pairwise similarity was above 0.82. The raw public reads went through TCRdb reprocessing: fastp at Q25, MiXCR clone calling, in-frame beta chains kept. Rows with a matching CDR3 protein are joined into one entry that keeps the most common DNA and genes. The V and J calls reflect TCRdb's pipeline rather than the authors' work. Counted in this sample were several thousand distinct CDR3 sequences; under 9.5% of them appeared once. Around 16% of the sample lies in the top ten.

Recombination linked TRBV5-6 to TRBJ2-7; the D gene is possibly TRBD1, with 7 bases matching. The clonotype was recovered from a female donor with early-stage non-small cell lung cancer. The specimen comprised lung tumor tissue, sampled at surgery. DNA sequence: TGTGCCAGCAGTGGAGGGGGCCCGGGAGAGCAGTACTTC. It specifies CASSGGGPGEQYF.